Presented here are 20 T cell receptor beta chains from one specimen sequenced in a study of identical twins. Using its own MiXCR run on the 5' RACE reads, TCRdb lists one record per CDR3 protein. The sample has 450,000 or so distinct CDR3 sequences, approximately 15% seen once. This sample also appeared in a second study, on yellow fever vaccine responses in identical twins.

The sample taken for sequencing was CD4+ T cells sorted from blood. These receptor sequences come from a woman aged 18-29 years in good health.

This clonotype has at least ten counts. This sequence joins TRBV5-1 and TRBJ2-5, with TRBD2 matching 8 bases. Germline-derived CDR1 and CDR2 are SGHRS and YFSETQ. The V segment lost 4 bases and the J segment 5 bases; nucleotides outside the gene matches: 13. The length of the CDR3 is 16 residues. CDR3 protein: CASSPLVRTSHETQYF. The CDR3 DNA reads as TGCGCCAGCAGCCCACTCGTCAGGACTAGCCATGAGACCCAGTACTTC.

The chain couples TRBV7-2 to TRBJ2-7; 9 bases map to TRBD2. Trimming at V came to 8 bases and at J to 3 bases, leaving 8 bases not matched to a gene. The V gene's germline CDR1 is SGHTA and CDR2 FQGNSA. CDR3 length equals 14 residues. Here the CDR3 reads CASGQAGGHYEQYF. The CDR3 nucleotides are TGTGCCAGCGGGCAGGCGGGGGGGCACTACGAGCAGTACTTC.

In this sample, this clonotype turned up many times. V gene TRBV6-4 combines with J gene TRBJ2-7; the D gene could be TRBD1 or TRBD2 (6 bases each). Trimming cost V 7 bases and J 2 bases, with 18 bases left between them. This CDR3 region has 15 residues. The germline V gene encodes CDR1 MRHNA and CDR2 SNTAGT. The CDR3 is CASIPGDGGPYEQYF. The CDR3 DNA follows: TGTGCCAGCATTCCCGGCGATGGGGGGCCCTACGAGCAGTACTTC.

This clonotype was counted between two and nine times. The chain links TRBV30 to TRBJ2-3, with 8 bases that match TRBD2. J was trimmed by 4 bases and V by 0 bases; bases with no gene match: 3. CDR3 size: 14 residues. Looked up from germline, CDR1 is GTSNPN and CDR2 is SVGIG (reference sequence). CDR3 in amino acids: CAWSVAGAPDTQYF. The CDR3 nucleotides read TGTGCCTGGAGTGTAGCGGGGGCACCAGATACGCAGTATTTT.

The V gene is TRBV28, the J gene TRBJ2-3, with TRBD2 identical over 8 bases. V lost 5 bases, J lost 0 bases, and 7 bases stayed unmatched. Germline-derived CDR1 and CDR2 are MDHEN and SYDVKM. The CDR3 runs 16 residues. The CDR3 DNA sequence: TGTGCCAGCAGTCCCGGGGGGGAATATAGCACAGATACGCAGTATTTT. Translation: CASSPGGEYSTDTQYF.

This clonotype was seen a few times. The V and J genes are TRBV12-3 or TRBV12-4 and TRBJ2-7; D remains ambiguous. Trimming took 3 bases from V and 3 from J, leaving 6 bases between them. The CDR3 loop spans 12 amino acids. The CDR3: CASSFRRYEQYF. CDR3 DNA: TGTGCCAGCAGTTTTCGCCGCTACGAGCAGTACTTC.

This sequence joins TRBV28 and TRBJ2-1; D ambiguous. The CDR3 sequence is 13 residues long. Germline CDR1 reads MDHEN; CDR2 reads SYDVKM. V shed 2 bases and J shed 7 bases, with 9 bases lying between them. This chain's CDR3 is CASSLPGRNEQFF. In DNA, the CDR3 is TGTGCCAGCAGTTTACCAGGAAGGAATGAGCAGTTCTTC.

The chain combines TRBV5-1 with TRBJ2-3, with TRBD2 matching 8 bases. The CDR3 has 16 amino acids. Per the germline V gene, CDR1 is SGHRS and CDR2 is YFSETQ. The junction had 7 bases not matched to a gene; V was cut back by 0 bases and J by 4 bases. The CDR3 DNA reads TGCGCCAGCAGCTTGGACGGGGCGGGAGGAGCAGATACGCAGTATTTT. Translating gives CASSLDGAGGADTQYF.

The chain carries TRBV7-9 and TRBJ2-5; D ambiguous. Germline CDR1 is SEHNR and CDR2 is FQNEAQ (reference sequence). The CDR3 contains 14 residues. V was clipped by 2 bases and J by 3 bases, with 10 bases between them. CDR3 coding DNA: TGTGCCAGCAGCTTAAGGACGGAGAAAGAGACCCAGTACTTC. This sequence encodes CASSLRTEKETQYF.

This clonotype has just a few counts. V and J are TRBV19 and TRBJ2-2, with 9 bases matching TRBD2. Germline trimming cut 2 bases from V and 0 bases from J; bases unmatched to any gene: 4. The CDR3 spans 17 residues. From germline, CDR1 is LNHDA and CDR2 SQIVND (reference sequence). The CDR3 reads CASSIIQRGANTGELFF. In DNA form, the CDR3 reads TGTGCCAGTAGTATAATCCAGCGGGGGGCGAACACCGGGGAGCTGTTTTTT.

This clonotype occurred once. This chain connects TRBV20-1 to TRBJ2-1; 9 positions agree with TRBD2. This CDR3 region has 17 residues. Germline CDR1 is DFQATT and CDR2 is SNEGSKA (reference sequence). Trimming removed 0 bases from V and 3 bases from J; junction bases left unmatched: 9. CDR3 residues: CSARDYKAGGYYNEQFF. The DNA of the CDR3 is TGCAGTGCTAGAGATTATAAAGCGGGAGGTTACTACAATGAGCAGTTCTTC.

The V gene is TRBV6-2 or TRBV6-3, the J gene TRBJ1-2; D unresolved. Trimming shortened V by 6 bases and J by 5 bases, and 16 bases separated the two germline ends. The CDR3 covers 14 residues. Germline V gene data show CDR1 as MNHEY and CDR2 as SVGEGT. This CDR3 reads CASSSSSTGYGYTF. CDR3 sequence (DNA): TGTGCCAGCAGCTCAAGTTCGACGGGGTATGGCTACACCTTC.

This chain joins TRBV18 and TRBJ1-2; D possibly corresponds to TRBD1 (6 bases). The CDR3 is 13 residues long. Germline V gene sequence: CDR1 KGHSH, CDR2 LQKENI. V lost 2 bases, J lost 6 bases, and 10 bases lay in between. The CDR3 DNA follows: TGTGCCAGCTCACCAAACAGGGATCATGGCTACACCTTC. It encodes CASSPNRDHGYTF.

This clonotype was observed a few times. V usage is TRBV20-1 and J usage is TRBJ1-6, with 11 positions matching TRBD1. V lost 8 bases to trimming and J lost 11 bases; unmatched junction nucleotides: 8. Germline V lookup: CDR1 DFQATT, CDR2 SNEGSKA (reference sequence). The CDR3 has 13 amino acids. This chain's CDR3 is CSLMGQGVPPLHF. DNA for the CDR3: TGCAGTCTCATGGGACAGGGGGTTCCACCCCTCCACTTT.

This clonotype has more than one count but fewer than ten. The chain employs TRBV18 and TRBJ2-3; 7 bases are shared with TRBD1. Germline trimming cut 6 bases from V and 4 bases from J; bases unmatched to any gene: 10. Germline V gene data show CDR1 as KGHSH and CDR2 as LQKENI. The CDR3 totals 15 residues. CDR3 in DNA: TGTGCCAGCTCGCCCGACAGGGAGCCATCAGATACGCAGTATTTT. This translates into CASSPDREPSDTQYF.

The CDR3 reads CASSVTSGSADTQYF. CDR3 nucleotides: TGTGCCAGCAGCGTAACTAGCGGGAGTGCAGATACGCAGTATTTT. The chain recombines TRBV9 with TRBJ2-3; 11 positions agree with TRBD2. Germline CDR1 reads SGDLS; CDR2 reads YYNGEE. This CDR3 is built from 15 residues. V lost 1 base to trimming and J lost 4 bases; unmatched junction nucleotides: 2.

This clonotype was observed a few times. This sequence joins TRBV6-1 and TRBJ2-1; 9 bases map to TRBD1. J was trimmed by 7 bases and V by 6 bases; bases with no gene match: 10. Germline values: CDR1 MNHNS, CDR2 SASEGT. The CDR3 has 15 residues. The CDR3 reads CASSKPWGQGNEQFF. CDR3 bases: TGTGCCAGCAGCAAACCATGGGGACAGGGAAATGAGCAGTTCTTC.

The chain recombines TRBV7-9 with TRBJ1-3; no clear D. V shed 5 bases and J shed 0 bases, with 11 bases lying between them. Germline V gene sequence: CDR1 SEHNR, CDR2 FQNEAQ (reference sequence). The CDR3 sequence is 15 residues long. The CDR3, as DNA: TGTGCCAGCAGCCCCCCCGCCAGCTCTGGAAACACCATATATTTT. As protein: CASSPPASSGNTIYF.

This clonotype has a handful of counts. This rearrangement joins TRBV3-1 to TRBJ2-1; 8 bases match TRBD2. Trimming at V came to 0 bases and at J to 8 bases, leaving 9 bases not matched to a gene. The CDR3 contains 16 residues. Looked up from germline, CDR1 is LGHDT and CDR2 is YNNKEL (reference sequence). In nucleotides, the CDR3 is TGTGCCAGCAGCCAAGAACTAGCGGAAGTTTCGGATGAGCAGTTCTTC. Amino acids: CASSQELAEVSDEQFF.

The chain combines TRBV18 with TRBJ2-2; unclear D gene. The length of the CDR3 is 16 residues. The germline V and J ends were trimmed by 2 bases and 2 bases, with 12 bases remaining between them. Germline V gene data show CDR1 as KGHSH and CDR2 as LQKENI. The CDR3 bases are TGTGCCAGCTCACCATACGAGAAGATCAACACCGGGGAGCTGTTTTTT. It specifies CASSPYEKINTGELFF.